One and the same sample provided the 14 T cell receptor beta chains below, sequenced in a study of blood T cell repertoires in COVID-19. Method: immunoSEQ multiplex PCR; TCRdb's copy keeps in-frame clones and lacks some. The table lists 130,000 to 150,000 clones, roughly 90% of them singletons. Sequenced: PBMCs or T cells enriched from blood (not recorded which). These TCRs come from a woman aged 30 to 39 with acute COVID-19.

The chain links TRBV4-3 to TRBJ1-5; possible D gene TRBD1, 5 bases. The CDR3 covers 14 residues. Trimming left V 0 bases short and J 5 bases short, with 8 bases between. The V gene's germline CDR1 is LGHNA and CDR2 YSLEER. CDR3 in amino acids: CASSQDLGHQPQHF. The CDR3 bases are TGCGCCAGCAGCCAAGACCTGGGGCATCAGCCCCAGCATTTT.

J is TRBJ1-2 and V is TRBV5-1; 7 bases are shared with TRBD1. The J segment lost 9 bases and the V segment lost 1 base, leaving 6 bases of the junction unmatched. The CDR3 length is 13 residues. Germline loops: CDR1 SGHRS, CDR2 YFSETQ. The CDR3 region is CASSLSQGDSYTF. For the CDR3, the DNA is TGCGCCAGCAGCTTGAGTCAGGGGGATAGCTACACCTTC.

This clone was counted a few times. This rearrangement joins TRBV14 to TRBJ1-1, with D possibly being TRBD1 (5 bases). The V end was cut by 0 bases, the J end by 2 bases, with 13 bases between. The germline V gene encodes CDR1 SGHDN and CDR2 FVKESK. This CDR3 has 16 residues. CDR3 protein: CASSQDLGQGNTEAFF. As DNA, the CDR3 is TGTGCCAGCAGCCAAGATCTTGGCCAGGGAAACACTGAAGCTTTCTTT.

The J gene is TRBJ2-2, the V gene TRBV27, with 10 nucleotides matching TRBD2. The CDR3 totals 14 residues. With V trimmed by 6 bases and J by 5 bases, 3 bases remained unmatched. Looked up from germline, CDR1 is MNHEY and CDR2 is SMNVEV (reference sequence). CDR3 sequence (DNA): TGTGCCAGCAGCCTAGCGGGAGTAACCGGGGAGCTGTTTTTT. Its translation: CASSLAGVTGELFF.

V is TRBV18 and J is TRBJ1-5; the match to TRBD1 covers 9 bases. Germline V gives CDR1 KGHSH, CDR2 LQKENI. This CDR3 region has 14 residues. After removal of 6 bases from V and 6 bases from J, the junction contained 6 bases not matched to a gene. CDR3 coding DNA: TGTGCCAGCTCCCCGACAGGGGGAGGTCAGCCCCAGCATTTT. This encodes CASSPTGGGQPQHF.

The CDR3 nucleotides are TGTGCCAGCAGTAGAGGAATGAGAAGTGAAAAACTGTTTTTT. Protein: CASSRGMRSEKLFF. V gene TRBV28 combines with J gene TRBJ1-4; no clear D gene. V gave up 5 bases and J gave up 7 bases, with 14 bases separating them. The germline V gene encodes CDR1 MDHEN and CDR2 SYDVKM. This CDR3 spans 14 amino acids.

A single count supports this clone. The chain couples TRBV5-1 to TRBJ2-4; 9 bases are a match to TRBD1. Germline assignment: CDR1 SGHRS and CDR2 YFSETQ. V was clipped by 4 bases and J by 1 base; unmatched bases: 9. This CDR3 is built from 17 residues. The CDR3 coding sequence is TGCGCCAGCAGCGGGGACCCGGGGACAGGGGCCAAAAACATTCAGTACTTC. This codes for CASSGDPGTGAKNIQYF.

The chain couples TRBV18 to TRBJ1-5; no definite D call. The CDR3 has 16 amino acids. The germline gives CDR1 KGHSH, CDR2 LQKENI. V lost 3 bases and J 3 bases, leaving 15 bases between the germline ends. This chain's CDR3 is CASSPPAGRDNQPQHF. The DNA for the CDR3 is TGTGCCAGCTCACCCCCGGCGGGCAGAGACAATCAGCCCCAGCATTTT.

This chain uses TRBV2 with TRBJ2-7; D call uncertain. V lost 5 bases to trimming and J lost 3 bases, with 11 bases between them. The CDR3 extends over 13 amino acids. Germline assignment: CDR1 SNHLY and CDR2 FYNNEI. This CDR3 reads CASSQTRNYEQYF. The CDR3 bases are TGTGCCAGCAGTCAGACACGAAACTACGAGCAGTACTTC.

CDR3 nucleotide sequence: TGTGCCAGCAGCCATATCCAGGCCTCATACATGAACACTGAAGCTTTCTTT. It yields the protein CASSHIQASYMNTEAFF. The rearrangement links TRBV14 to TRBJ1-1; no definite D call. Between the trimmed V and J ends, which lost 3 bases and 0 bases, there was a span of 17 bases. The CDR3 has 17 amino acids. Germline V gene sequence: CDR1 SGHDN, CDR2 FVKESK.

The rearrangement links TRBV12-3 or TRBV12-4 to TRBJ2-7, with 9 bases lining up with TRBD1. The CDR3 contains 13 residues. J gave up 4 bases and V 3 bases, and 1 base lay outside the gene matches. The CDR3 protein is CASSFGQGYEQYF. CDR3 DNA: TGTGCCAGCAGTTTCGGACAGGGGTACGAGCAGTACTTC.

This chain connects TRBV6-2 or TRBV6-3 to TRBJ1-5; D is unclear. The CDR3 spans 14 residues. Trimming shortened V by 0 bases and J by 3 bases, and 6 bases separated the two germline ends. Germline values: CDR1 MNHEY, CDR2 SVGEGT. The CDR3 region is CASSYSQFNQPQHF. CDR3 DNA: TGTGCCAGCAGTTACTCGCAGTTCAATCAGCCCCAGCATTTT.

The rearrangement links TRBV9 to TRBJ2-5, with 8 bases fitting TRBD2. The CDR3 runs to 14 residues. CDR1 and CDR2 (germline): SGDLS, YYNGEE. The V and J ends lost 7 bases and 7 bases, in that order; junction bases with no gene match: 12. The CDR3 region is CASGDGREVGTQYF. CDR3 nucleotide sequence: TGTGCCAGCGGCGATGGGCGGGAGGTGGGGACCCAGTACTTC.

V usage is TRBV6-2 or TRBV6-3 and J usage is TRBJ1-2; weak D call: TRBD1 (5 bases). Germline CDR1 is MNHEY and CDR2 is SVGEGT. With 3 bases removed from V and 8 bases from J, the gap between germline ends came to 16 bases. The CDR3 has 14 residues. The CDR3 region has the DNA TGTGCCAGCAGTTATCAAGGGGTCCTCGACGGCTACACCTTC. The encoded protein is CASSYQGVLDGYTF.